The rows below give T cell receptor beta chains drawn from one sample of a study of cytomegalovirus exposure and HLA in healthy donors. This table comes from immunoSEQ multiplex PCR, and its TCRdb copy is limited to in-frame clones, with some not included. Of around 89,000 clones listed, about 70% were seen once; the top ten hold about 3%. The specimen sequenced was PBMCs. All receptors come from a man aged 35-49 years in good health and CMV-seronegative. CDR3s include the opening cysteine and the closing phenylalanine or tryptophan. A D gene is named only where the DNA matches it firmly. The listing skips clone size in some rows; elsewhere it reads once, few, many or a size class.

>-|16|TRBV5-1|-|TRBJ1-2
TGCGCCAGCAGCGTTCAGGGAGGTAAAGCTAACTATGGCTACACCTTC
CASSVQGGKANYGYTF
>-|12|TRBV29-1|-|TRBJ2-3
TGCAGCGGGGGGGAAAGCACAGATACGCAGTATTTT
CSGGESTDTQYF
>TRBD1|18|TRBV5-1|-|TRBJ2-2
TGCGCCAGCAACACCGGGCTTGGGACAGGGGGCCCGGCCGGGGAGCTGTTTTTT
CASNTGLGTGGPAGELFF
>-|17|TRBV28|-|TRBJ2-4
TGTGCCAGCAGTTTATTAGTGGAGGGTGCGGCCAAAAACATTCAGTACTTC
CASSLLVEGAAKNIQYF
>-|13|TRBV7-3|-|TRBJ2-3
TGTGCCAGCAGCTTTAGCGGCACAGATACGCAGTATTTT
CASSFSGTDTQYF
>TRBD1|15|TRBV6-1|-|TRBJ1-2
TGTGCCAGCAGACCAGGGGACAGGGTAGAGGATGGCTACACCTTC
CASRPGDRVEDGYTF
>TRBD1|15|TRBV11-3|-|TRBJ2-1
TGTGCCAGCAGCTTCGGGACAGGGTTCTACAATGAGCAGTTCTTC
CASSFGTGFYNEQFF
>-|13|TRBV5-1|few|TRBJ2-5
TGCGCCAGCAGCTTGGGTAACCAAGAGACCCAGTACTTC
CASSLGNQETQYF
>TRBD2|14|TRBV18|-|TRBJ2-1
TGTGCCAGCTCACCACAAAGCGGGGACAATGAGCAGTTCTTC
CASSPQSGDNEQFF
>TRBD2|15|TRBV19|-|TRBJ2-5
TGTGCCAGTAGTTTGACTAGCGGGGGGGCAGAGACCCAGTACTTC
CASSLTSGGAETQYF
>-|18|TRBV7-2|-|TRBJ1-1
TGTGCCAGCAGCTTAGTGGCAGGAGGGGGGGGGTGGGGAACTGAAGCTTTCTTT
CASSLVAGGGGWGTEAFF
>TRBD2|15|TRBV7-9|-|TRBJ2-1
TGTGCCAGCAGTGCGACTAGCGGGGGTTTTGGTGAGCAGTTCTTC
CASSATSGGFGEQFF
>TRBD2|17|TRBV18|few|TRBJ2-7
TGTGCCAGCTCACCACCGAGTTTAGCGGGGGGCTCCTACGAGCAGTACTTC
CASSPPSLAGGSYEQYF
>-|15|TRBV6-1|-|TRBJ1-1
TGTGCCAGCAGTCCAACCCAGGGGCTGAACACTGAAGCTTTCTTT
CASSPTQGLNTEAFF
>-|13|TRBV4-1|-|TRBJ2-7
TGCGCCAGCAGCCGGTGGCTTCTTGACGAGCAGTACTTC
CASSRWLLDEQYF
>-|16|TRBV7-2|few|TRBJ2-6
TGTGCCAGCAGCTTACAAACAGTCTCTGGGGCCAACGTCCTGACTTTC
CASSLQTVSGANVLTF
>-|12|TRBV5-1|-|TRBJ1-1
TGCGCCAGCAGCTTGGCACAGGGTACTGCTTTCTTT
CASSLAQGTAFF
>-|14|TRBV7-9|-|TRBJ1-2
TGTGCCAGCAGCTTGGCTACAGGGAGCTATGGCTACACCTTC
CASSLATGSYGYTF
>TRBD2|15|TRBV5-4|few|TRBJ2-5
TGTGCCAGCAGCCAAGATCGGGGGGGGGAGGAGACCCAGTACTTC
CASSQDRGGEETQYF
>-|10|TRBV29-1|-|TRBJ2-7
TGCAGCGTTGGAGGCTACGAGCAGTACTTC
CSVGGYEQYF
>-|16|TRBV6-5|-|TRBJ1-1
TGTGCCAGCAGTTACTCCCAAGACATGTTTTTAAGCGGAGCTTTCTTT
CASSYSQDMFLSGAFF
>TRBD1|15|TRBV6-5|-|TRBJ1-3
TGTGCCAGCAGGGGGACAGGCCCCTCTGGAAACACCATATACTTT
CASRGTGPSGNTIYF
>-|16|TRBV7-2|-|TRBJ2-3
TGTGCCAGCAGCTCCCCCCAGATCCCTAGCACAGATACGCAGTATTTT
CASSSPQIPSTDTQYF
>-|17|TRBV9|few|TRBJ2-6
TGTGCCAGCAGCCCAACCGGGACACCTTCTGGGGCCAACGTCCTGACTTTC
CASSPTGTPSGANVLTF
>TRBD2|13|TRBV12-5|-|TRBJ2-5
TGTGCTAGTGGTTTGGGGAGCGGGAGGCGCCAGTACTTC
CASGLGSGRRQYF
>-|16|TRBV6-5|-|TRBJ1-4
TGTGCCAGCAGTTACCAACGAGACAGAAGTAATGAAAAACTGTTTTTT
CASSYQRDRSNEKLFF
>-|14|TRBV2|few|TRBJ2-3
TGTGCCAGCACTGACTGGACAGCACAGAATACGCAGTATTTT
CASTDWTAQNTQYF
>TRBD1|14|TRBV6-5|-|TRBJ1-1
TGTGCCAGCAGTCGACAGGGCCGGAACACTGAAGCTTTCTTT
CASSRQGRNTEAFF
>-|16|TRBV27|-|TRBJ2-3
TGTGCCAGCAGCGCCGTAGGGGGGGTTGGAACAGATACGCAGTATTTT
CASSAVGGVGTDTQYF
>-|12|TRBV7-2|-|TRBJ1-1
TGTGCCAGCACCCTGAGGAACACTGAAGCTTTCTTT
CASTLRNTEAFF
>-|13|TRBV11-2|-|TRBJ1-2
TGTGCCAGCAGCCCAACAGGGTGGAATGGCTACACCTTC
CASSPTGWNGYTF
>-|15|TRBV10-2|-|TRBJ1-1
TGCGCCAGCAGTGAGGGAATGCTGAGGGGGACTGAAGCTTTCTTT
CASSEGMLRGTEAFF
>-|13|TRBV2|-|TRBJ2-4
TGTGCCAGTTACAAGTTAGCCAAAAACATTCAGTACTTC
CASYKLAKNIQYF
>TRBD2|15|TRBV5-4|-|TRBJ2-1
TGTGCCAGCAGCTCTACTAGCGGGGGTTACAATGAGCAGTTCTTC
CASSSTSGGYNEQFF
>-|12|TRBV19|few|TRBJ1-5
TGTGCCAGTACCGGGGACAATCAGCCCCAGCATTTT
CASTGDNQPQHF
>TRBD2|14|TRBV7-9|few|TRBJ2-5
TGTGCCAGCAGCCCTATTGGACTAGCTGAGACCCAGTACTTC
CASSPIGLAETQYF
>TRBD2|14|TRBV7-2|once|TRBJ2-2
TGTGCCAGCAGAAGCGGGGAGTACACCGGGGAGCTGTTTTTT
CASRSGEYTGELFF
>TRBD2|17|TRBV4-2|-|TRBJ2-2
TGTGCCAGCAGCCCCACGATACCGGGGGGGTACACCGGGGAGCTGTTTTTT
CASSPTIPGGYTGELFF
>TRBD2|16|TRBV7-2|-|TRBJ2-7
TGTGCCAGCAGCTTAGATAGCGGGGGGGAGTATTACGAGCAGTACTTC
CASSLDSGGEYYEQYF
>TRBD1|16|TRBV6-1|-|TRBJ1-6
TGTGCCAGCAGCGAAACAGGGGGCCGGTTTAATTCACCCCTCCACTTT
CASSETGGRFNSPLHF